The sequence of this T cell receptor beta chain was determined in a study of blood T cell repertoires in COVID-19. As concerns this clone: A read error may account for a junction end that differs from germline.

TCRdb's copy holds only in-frame clones and misses some; the assay was immunoSEQ multiplex PCR. The top ten hold 4.5% to 5.5% of the sample, which has about 140,000 clones, about 80% seen once. Per germline, CDR1 SGHRS and CDR2 YFSETQ. CDR3 length equals 16 residues. The chain has TRBV5-1 and TRBJ2-7; 8 bases are shared with TRBD2. Material: peripheral blood. The TCR was taken from a human donor in a cohort sampled during active COVID-19. The CDR3 is CASGLGSGGGSYEQYF. CDR3 in DNA: TGCGCCAGCGGCTTAGGGTCTGGCGGGGGGTCCTACGAGCAGTACTTC.